The rows below give T cell receptor beta chains drawn from one sample of a study of CD8 T cells in Susac syndrome. In TCRdb, the immunoSEQ multiplex PCR reads were re-called with MiXCR into one record per CDR3 protein. The sample has more than 75,000 distinct CDR3 sequences, around 94% seen once; the top ten hold 0.26%. Material: CD8+ T cells from PBMCs. The source of these receptors is a human donor in good health. Each CDR3 is given with its conserved first and last residue. A D gene is named only where the DNA matches it firmly. Clone size is stated in some rows and not others, as once, few, many or a class when expanded.

CDR3aa: CASSRDSNSGGRKNSPLHF; CDR3nt: TGCGCCAGCAGCCGAGACTCAAATTCAGGGGGTCGGAAAAATTCACCCCTCCACTTT; abundance: -; j_gene: TRBJ1-6; v_gene: TRBV4-1; d_gene: TRBD1
CDR3aa: CASRQGSYEQYF; CDR3nt: TGTGCCAGCAGGCAGGGATCCTACGAGCAGTACTTC; abundance: few; j_gene: TRBJ2-7; v_gene: TRBV3-1; d_gene: -
CDR3aa: CASSRVLGDIQYF; CDR3nt: TGTGCCAGCTCTAGAGTTCTCGGTGACATTCAGTACTTC; abundance: -; j_gene: TRBJ2-4; v_gene: TRBV28; d_gene: -
CDR3aa: CASSVDISYEQYF; CDR3nt: TGTGCCAGCAGCGTCGACATCTCCTACGAGCAGTACTTC; abundance: -; j_gene: TRBJ2-7; v_gene: TRBV9; d_gene: -
CDR3aa: CATSDYGELFF; CDR3nt: TGTGCCACCAGCGATTACGGGGAGCTGTTTTTT; abundance: -; j_gene: TRBJ2-2; v_gene: TRBV15; d_gene: -
CDR3aa: CATFGASTDTQYF; CDR3nt: TGTGCCACCTTTGGGGCTAGCACAGATACGCAGTATTTT; abundance: -; j_gene: TRBJ2-3; v_gene: TRBV10-3; d_gene: -
CDR3aa: CASSHVGQQYNSPLHF; CDR3nt: TGTGCCAGCAGCCATGTGGGACAGCAGTATAATTCACCCCTCCACTTT; abundance: once; j_gene: TRBJ1-6; v_gene: TRBV7-9; d_gene: TRBD1
CDR3aa: CASSSPTAQETQYF; CDR3nt: TGTGCCAGCAGTTCCCCGACAGCCCAAGAGACCCAGTACTTC; abundance: -; j_gene: TRBJ2-5; v_gene: TRBV28; d_gene: -
CDR3aa: CASSQDRRDRAGETQYF; CDR3nt: TGTGCCAGCAGCCAAGACAGGAGGGACAGGGCAGGAGAGACCCAGTACTTC; abundance: -; j_gene: TRBJ2-5; v_gene: TRBV3-1; d_gene: TRBD1
CDR3aa: CASSVGALMGETQYF; CDR3nt: TGTGCCAGCAGCGTAGGCGCCTTGATGGGGGAGACCCAGTACTTC; abundance: -; j_gene: TRBJ2-5; v_gene: TRBV9; d_gene: -
CDR3aa: CASSYSWGATDTQYF; CDR3nt: TGTGCCAGCAGTTACTCTTGGGGTGCGACAGATACGCAGTATTTT; abundance: -; j_gene: TRBJ2-3; v_gene: TRBV6-5; d_gene: -
CDR3aa: CASSEQGFTQPQHF; CDR3nt: TGTGCCAGCAGCGAACAGGGGTTCACTCAGCCCCAGCATTTT; abundance: -; j_gene: TRBJ1-5; v_gene: TRBV7-9; d_gene: TRBD1
CDR3aa: CATSGQGYNEQFF; CDR3nt: TGTGCCACCTCGGGACAGGGTTACAATGAGCAGTTCTTC; abundance: -; j_gene: TRBJ2-1; v_gene: TRBV12-3/TRBV12-4; d_gene: TRBD1
CDR3aa: CASSVEPGTGENIQYF; CDR3nt: TGTGCCAGCAGCGTAGAGCCCGGGACAGGGGAAAACATTCAGTACTTC; abundance: -; j_gene: TRBJ2-4; v_gene: TRBV9; d_gene: TRBD1
CDR3aa: CASSSGASTGELFF; CDR3nt: TGCGCCAGCAGTTCAGGGGCGAGCACCGGGGAGCTGTTTTTT; abundance: -; j_gene: TRBJ2-2; v_gene: TRBV5-1; d_gene: -
CDR3aa: CASSLGQGLNSPLHF; CDR3nt: TGTGCCAGCAGCTTAGGACAGGGCTTGAATTCACCCCTCCACTTT; abundance: -; j_gene: TRBJ1-6; v_gene: TRBV7-8; d_gene: TRBD1
CDR3aa: CATSDFRGDETQYF; CDR3nt: TGTGCCACCAGTGATTTTCGGGGTGACGAGACCCAGTACTTC; abundance: -; j_gene: TRBJ2-5; v_gene: TRBV24-1; d_gene: -
CDR3aa: CASSRGRGTEAFF; CDR3nt: TGTGCCAGCAGCCGAGGGCGGGGCACTGAAGCTTTCTTT; abundance: -; j_gene: TRBJ1-1; v_gene: TRBV13; d_gene: -
CDR3aa: CASQGRHSTDTQYF; CDR3nt: TGTGCCAGCCAAGGGAGACATAGCACAGATACGCAGTATTTT; abundance: -; j_gene: TRBJ2-3; v_gene: TRBV9; d_gene: -
CDR3aa: CASSLAGGSNQPQHF; CDR3nt: TGTGCCAGCAGCTTGGCAGGGGGGAGCAATCAGCCCCAGCATTTT; abundance: few; j_gene: TRBJ1-5; v_gene: TRBV5-6; d_gene: TRBD1
CDR3aa: CASKNSAAYEQYF; CDR3nt: TGTGCCAGCAAGAACTCAGCGGCTTACGAGCAGTACTTC; abundance: -; j_gene: TRBJ2-7; v_gene: TRBV2; d_gene: -
CDR3aa: CSARNQLSTDTQYF; CDR3nt: TGCAGTGCTAGAAACCAACTAAGCACAGATACGCAGTATTTT; abundance: -; j_gene: TRBJ2-3; v_gene: TRBV20-1; d_gene: -
CDR3aa: CASSSRAPGGSDTQYF; CDR3nt: TGTGCCAGCAGTTCCCGGGCCCCTGGAGGCAGCGATACGCAGTATTTT; abundance: few; j_gene: TRBJ2-3; v_gene: TRBV6-5; d_gene: -
CDR3aa: CASSHLGSTDTQYF; CDR3nt: TGCGCCAGCAGCCACCTAGGCTCCACAGATACGCAGTATTTT; abundance: -; j_gene: TRBJ2-3; v_gene: TRBV4-3; d_gene: -
CDR3aa: CASSFSSTGKLAEAFF; CDR3nt: TGTGCCAGCAGTTTCTCCTCGACAGGGAAACTCGCTGAAGCTTTCTTT; abundance: -; j_gene: TRBJ1-1; v_gene: TRBV12-3/TRBV12-4; d_gene: TRBD1
CDR3aa: CASSAGHYEQYF; CDR3nt: TGTGCCAGCTCGGCGGGCCACTACGAGCAGTACTTC; abundance: -; j_gene: TRBJ2-7; v_gene: TRBV7-8; d_gene: -
CDR3aa: CASSPRDPGILPRPQHF; CDR3nt: TGTGCCAGCAGTCCCCGGGACCCAGGGATCCTCCCGAGGCCCCAGCATTTT; abundance: few; j_gene: TRBJ1-5; v_gene: TRBV12-3/TRBV12-4; d_gene: -
CDR3aa: CSVNPGLAGGPDNEQFF; CDR3nt: TGCAGCGTGAACCCGGGACTAGCGGGGGGGCCTGACAATGAGCAGTTCTTC; abundance: -; j_gene: TRBJ2-1; v_gene: TRBV29-1; d_gene: TRBD2
CDR3aa: CSARNIYKENNSPLHF; CDR3nt: TGCAGTGCTAGAAACATCTATAAGGAAAATAATTCACCCCTCCACTTT; abundance: -; j_gene: TRBJ1-6; v_gene: TRBV20-1; d_gene: -
CDR3aa: CASGPRAYQPQHF; CDR3nt: TGTGCCAGCGGGCCGCGAGCATATCAGCCCCAGCATTTT; abundance: -; j_gene: TRBJ1-5; v_gene: TRBV6-5; d_gene: -
CDR3aa: CASSPTTGVNTEAFF; CDR3nt: TGTGCCAGCAGCCCGACGACAGGGGTGAACACTGAAGCTTTCTTT; abundance: once; j_gene: TRBJ1-1; v_gene: TRBV7-9; d_gene: TRBD1
CDR3aa: CSVEDLGQPYSNNSYGYTF; CDR3nt: TGCAGCGTTGAAGATCTCGGCCAGCCGTATTCGAATAACTCCTATGGCTACACCTTC; abundance: -; j_gene: TRBJ1-2; v_gene: TRBV29-1; d_gene: -
CDR3aa: CASSQDGGYGYTF; CDR3nt: TGCGCCAGCAGCCAAGATGGGGGTTACGGCTACACCTTC; abundance: once; j_gene: TRBJ1-2; v_gene: TRBV4-3; d_gene: -
CDR3aa: CASSLGYNSPLHF; CDR3nt: TGTGCCAGCAGTTTGGGGTATAATTCACCCCTCCACTTT; abundance: -; j_gene: TRBJ1-6; v_gene: TRBV27; d_gene: -
CDR3aa: CASSVSSGGTGELFF; CDR3nt: TGTGCCAGCAGCGTATCTAGCGGGGGGACCGGGGAGCTGTTTTTT; abundance: -; j_gene: TRBJ2-2; v_gene: TRBV9; d_gene: TRBD2
CDR3aa: CASSLLQELNTEAFF; CDR3nt: TGTGCCAGCAGTTTACTGCAGGAACTGAACACTGAAGCTTTCTTT; abundance: -; j_gene: TRBJ1-1; v_gene: TRBV28; d_gene: -
CDR3aa: CASSVQAGDYEQYF; CDR3nt: TGTGCCAGCAGCGTGCAAGCGGGGGACTACGAGCAGTACTTC; abundance: -; j_gene: TRBJ2-7; v_gene: TRBV9; d_gene: TRBD2
CDR3aa: CASSPHRWQEQFF; CDR3nt: TGTGCCAGCAGTCCCCACCGCTGGCAGGAGCAGTTCTTC; abundance: -; j_gene: TRBJ2-1; v_gene: TRBV12-3/TRBV12-4; d_gene: -
CDR3aa: CASSFIPNYGYTF; CDR3nt: TGTGCCAGCAGTTTCATACCCAACTATGGCTACACCTTC; abundance: -; j_gene: TRBJ1-2; v_gene: TRBV28; d_gene: -
CDR3aa: CASSGTGRGNYGYTF; CDR3nt: TGTGCCAGCAGCGGTACAGGGAGGGGGAACTATGGCTACACCTTC; abundance: -; j_gene: TRBJ1-2; v_gene: TRBV9; d_gene: -
CDR3aa: CASTGTLAGYTF; CDR3nt: TGTGCCAGTACCGGTACCCTGGCAGGCTACACCTTC; abundance: -; j_gene: TRBJ1-2; v_gene: TRBV19; d_gene: -
CDR3aa: CASSLPEAFF; CDR3nt: TGTGCCAGCAGCTTGCCTGAAGCTTTCTTT; abundance: -; j_gene: TRBJ1-1; v_gene: TRBV11-2; d_gene: -
CDR3aa: CASTDGIGNEAFF; CDR3nt: TGTGCCAGCACCGACGGAATTGGGAACGAAGCTTTCTTT; abundance: -; j_gene: TRBJ1-1; v_gene: TRBV7-9; d_gene: -
CDR3aa: CASSLTAAAYSGANVLTF; CDR3nt: TGTGCCAGCAGCTTAACGGCAGCCGCCTACTCTGGGGCCAACGTCCTGACTTTC; abundance: -; j_gene: TRBJ2-6; v_gene: TRBV7-3; d_gene: -
CDR3aa: CASSQARGGTEAFF; CDR3nt: TGCGCCAGCAGCCAAGCGAGAGGGGGAACTGAAGCTTTCTTT; abundance: -; j_gene: TRBJ1-1; v_gene: TRBV4-1; d_gene: -
CDR3aa: CASSFDYFTGELFF; CDR3nt: TGTGCCAGCAGCTTCGATTATTTCACCGGGGAGCTGTTTTTT; abundance: -; j_gene: TRBJ2-2; v_gene: TRBV7-2; d_gene: -
CDR3aa: CASSLGTSGTYTGELFF; CDR3nt: TGTGCCAGCAGTTTGGGGACTAGCGGGACCTACACCGGGGAGCTGTTTTTT; abundance: -; j_gene: TRBJ2-2; v_gene: TRBV12-3/TRBV12-4; d_gene: TRBD2
CDR3aa: CASSLYRDPAEAFF; CDR3nt: TGCGCCAGCAGCTTGTACCGGGACCCGGCCGAAGCTTTCTTT; abundance: -; j_gene: TRBJ1-1; v_gene: TRBV5-1; d_gene: -
CDR3aa: CASRLTGSNQPQHF; CDR3nt: TGTGCCAGCAGGCTGACAGGGAGCAATCAGCCCCAGCATTTT; abundance: -; j_gene: TRBJ1-5; v_gene: TRBV27; d_gene: TRBD1
CDR3aa: CASSQASGYEPQHF; CDR3nt: TGCGCCAGCAGCCAAGCGTCGGGGTATGAGCCCCAGCATTTT; abundance: once; j_gene: TRBJ1-5; v_gene: TRBV4-1; d_gene: -
CDR3aa: CATSLVGQPQHF; CDR3nt: TGTGCCACCAGTCTAGTAGGTCAGCCCCAGCATTTT; abundance: -; j_gene: TRBJ1-5; v_gene: TRBV15; d_gene: -
CDR3aa: CASSPNQGPKWDTQYF; CDR3nt: TGTGCCAGCAGTCCGAACCAGGGTCCGAAGTGGGATACGCAGTATTTT; abundance: -; j_gene: TRBJ2-3; v_gene: TRBV12-3/TRBV12-4; d_gene: -
CDR3aa: CATGIGQGYNEQFF; CDR3nt: TGTGCCACCGGGATTGGACAGGGGTACAATGAGCAGTTCTTC; abundance: -; j_gene: TRBJ2-1; v_gene: TRBV15; d_gene: TRBD1
CDR3aa: CSARDNRDSSWYGYTF; CDR3nt: TGCAGTGCTAGAGATAACAGGGACTCGTCGTGGTATGGCTACACCTTC; abundance: -; j_gene: TRBJ1-2; v_gene: TRBV20-1; d_gene: -
CDR3aa: CASSPGLPLDTQYF; CDR3nt: TGTGCCAGCAGTCCGGGACTACCTTTAGATACGCAGTATTTT; abundance: -; j_gene: TRBJ2-3; v_gene: TRBV27; d_gene: TRBD2
CDR3aa: CASSPSDNTEAFF; CDR3nt: TGCGCCAGCAGCCCGTCGGATAACACTGAAGCTTTCTTT; abundance: -; j_gene: TRBJ1-1; v_gene: TRBV4-1; d_gene: -
CDR3aa: CASSPRGQGVSYEQFF; CDR3nt: TGCGCCAGCAGCCCTCGCGGGCAGGGGGTGTCCTATGAGCAGTTCTTC; abundance: -; j_gene: TRBJ2-1; v_gene: TRBV4-1; d_gene: TRBD1
CDR3aa: CASSQVPGTGGDTQYF; CDR3nt: TGCGCCAGCAGCCAGGTCCCCGGGACAGGGGGGGATACGCAGTATTTT; abundance: -; j_gene: TRBJ2-3; v_gene: TRBV4-3; d_gene: TRBD1
CDR3aa: CASSVGVGGEQYF; CDR3nt: TGTGCCAGCAGCGTAGGGGTTGGCGGCGAGCAGTACTTC; abundance: -; j_gene: TRBJ2-7; v_gene: TRBV9; d_gene: -